This T cell receptor beta chain was sequenced in a study of PD-L1 blockade in urothelial cancer. TCRdb keeps only in-frame clones here, not all; method: immunoSEQ multiplex PCR. Of 35,000 to 45,000 clones detected, about four fifths appear once; the ten largest clones hold about 11%. Time point here: peripheral blood 6 weeks after treatment start. The CDR3 is 16 amino acids. Trimming took 5 bases from V and 2 from J, leaving 16 bases between them. The germline V gene has CDR1 SNHLY and CDR2 FYNNEI. Sequencing used PBMCs, obtained around atezolizumab (anti-PD-L1) treatment. The source of this sequence is a man aged 40-55 years with urothelial cancer. The chain links TRBV2 to TRBJ1-5, with D uncertain. DNA for the CDR3: TGTGCCAGCAGTCCCGGCGAGGGTTGGGGCAATCAGCCCCAGCATTTT. Translating it yields CASSPGEGWGNQPQHF.